These T cell receptor beta chains were read from a single sample in a study of metastatic and nonmetastatic thyroid tumors. With MiXCR, TCRdb reprocessed the PCR reads. The data contain fewer than 7,500 clones, roughly 25% of them singletons. The sequenced sample was adjacent normal tissue. The receptors here all came from a male donor with papillary thyroid cancer or a benign thyroid nodule (not recorded which). Some clones in this sample may be carry-over from other donors' samples. Both conserved end residues are part of each CDR3. The order of the fields is CDR3 length, clone size, D gene, V gene, J gene, CDR3 protein, CDR3 DNA. D genes are given only for firm matches. The size field is filled for only some rows; it gives once, few, many or a size class.

>18|many|NA|TRBV15|TRBJ1-1
CATSRDVWDQYMNTEVFF
TGTGCCACCAGCAGAGATGTTTGGGACCAATACATGAACACTGAAGTTTTCTTT
>14|few|TRBD2|TRBV6-1|TRBJ2-7
CASSAGGDSYEQYF
TGTGCCAGCAGTGCGGGAGGGGACTCCTACGAGCAGTACTTC
>16|NA|TRBD1|TRBV10-3|TRBJ1-2
CAISEGRGRSNYGYTF
TGTGCCATCAGTGAGGGGAGGGGGCGATCCAACTATGGCTACACCTTC
>16|many|TRBD1|TRBV5-1|TRBJ1-6
CASSSGDRGQDSPLHF
TGCGCCAGCAGCTCCGGGGACAGGGGGCAGGATTCACCCCTCCACTTT
>13|few|TRBD1|TRBV6-1|TRBJ2-7
CASIPGGGNEQYF
TGTGCCAGCATCCCAGGGGGCGGGAACGAGCAGTACTTC
>14|few|NA|TRBV20-1|TRBJ2-3
CSASTSFIWDTQYF
TGCAGTGCTTCCACTAGCTTTATTTGGGATACGCAGTATTTT
>16|few|TRBD1|TRBV15|TRBJ1-1
CATSRQRTGLNSGAFF
TGTGCCACCAGCAGACAACGGACAGGGTTGAATTCGGGAGCTTTCTTT
>16|few|TRBD1|TRBV5-1|TRBJ2-5
CASSLEGQGNQETQYF
TGCGCCAGCAGCTTGGAGGGACAGGGGAACCAAGAGACCCAGTACTTC
>13|large|NA|TRBV11-2|TRBJ2-1
CASSFSRNNEQFF
TGTGCCAGCAGCTTCTCGCGAAACAATGAGCAGTTCTTC
>16|many|TRBD2|TRBV7-9|TRBJ2-5
CASSPASGRGEETQYF
TGTGCCAGCAGCCCGGCTAGCGGGAGAGGAGAGGAGACCCAGTACTTC
>12|few|NA|TRBV12-3/TRBV12-4|TRBJ2-7
CASSPSRGGQYF
TGTGCCAGCAGTCCGTCCAGGGGTGGGCAGTACTTC
>15|few|TRBD2|TRBV2|TRBJ2-7
CASSSTSGRADEQYF
TGTGCCAGCAGCTCTACTAGCGGGAGGGCAGACGAGCAGTACTTC
>11|NA|NA|TRBV2|TRBJ2-7
CASSQSDEQYF
TGTGCCAGCAGTCAATCGGACGAGCAGTACTTC
>14|few|TRBD2|TRBV5-1|TRBJ2-7
CASSPRGGYYEQYF
TGCGCCAGCAGCCCACGCGGGGGTTACTACGAGCAGTACTTC
>13|NA|NA|TRBV6-4|TRBJ1-2
CASSPDGFGGYTF
TGTGCCAGCAGCCCCGACGGCTTTGGGGGCTACACCTTC
>14|few|NA|TRBV6-1|TRBJ1-2
CASAFQRGDYGYTF
TGTGCCAGCGCCTTCCAAAGGGGCGATTATGGCTACACCTTC
>14|large|NA|TRBV6-5|TRBJ2-1
CASSYSSSYNEQFF
TGTGCCAGCAGTTACTCTAGCTCTTACAATGAGCAGTTCTTC
>13|NA|NA|TRBV27|TRBJ2-7
CASSRTASYEQYF
TGTGCCAGCAGCAGGACAGCCTCCTACGAGCAGTACTTC
>15|NA|NA|TRBV20-1|TRBJ2-7
CSARDQRGADYEQYF
TGCAGTGCTAGAGATCAAAGGGGGGCGGATTACGAGCAGTACTTC
>15|many|NA|TRBV6-1|TRBJ1-3
CASSPDGDSGNTIYF
TGTGCCAGCAGCCCAGACGGAGACTCTGGAAACACCATATATTTT
>16|NA|TRBD2|TRBV9|TRBJ2-1
CASSPLAGGAGNEQFF
TGTGCCAGCAGCCCGCTAGCGGGGGGGGCTGGAAATGAGCAGTTCTTC
>12|NA|NA|TRBV12-3/TRBV12-4|TRBJ1-2
CASSFGRFGYTF
TGTGCCAGCAGTTTCGGAAGGTTTGGCTACACCTTC
>15|NA|TRBD1|TRBV5-1|TRBJ1-6
CASSPRQGGNSPLHF
TGCGCCAGCAGCCCTAGACAGGGCGGTAATTCACCCCTCCACTTT
>14|large|TRBD1|TRBV4-2|TRBJ1-1
CASAGTGANTEAFF
TGTGCCAGCGCTGGGACAGGGGCGAACACTGAAGCTTTCTTT
>14|few|NA|TRBV15|TRBJ1-6
CATSRAGWNSPLHF
TGTGCCACCAGCAGGGCTGGTTGGAATTCACCCCTCCACTTT
>15|NA|NA|TRBV4-1|TRBJ1-4
CASSQVGATNEKLFF
TGCGCCAGCAGCCAAGTGGGGGCAACTAATGAAAAACTGTTTTTT
>15|NA|TRBD1|TRBV11-2|TRBJ1-2
CASSLNNRGGYGYTF
TGTGCCAGCAGCTTGAATAACAGGGGTGGCTATGGCTACACCTTC
>14|NA|TRBD1|TRBV2|TRBJ1-3
CASRLDRAGNTIYF
TGTGCCAGCAGACTTGACAGGGCTGGAAACACCATATATTTT
>16|NA|TRBD1|TRBV5-1|TRBJ2-1
CASSLETGAQNNEQFF
TGCGCCAGCAGCTTGGAAACAGGGGCGCAGAACAATGAGCAGTTCTTC
>15|medium-sized|TRBD2|TRBV20-1|TRBJ2-5
CSARDPRAGPETQYF
TGCAGTGCTAGAGATCCCCGAGCGGGACCAGAGACCCAGTACTTC
>14|few|NA|TRBV28|TRBJ1-1
CASSFPGTNTEAFF
TGTGCCAGCAGTTTCCCTGGGACGAACACTGAAGCTTTCTTT
>15|NA|TRBD2|TRBV13|TRBJ2-1
CASGSSGRNYNEQFF
TGTGCCAGCGGATCTAGCGGGAGAAATTACAATGAGCAGTTCTTC
>14|few|NA|TRBV7-9|TRBJ2-7
CASSPNKGHYEQYF
TGTGCCAGCAGCCCTAACAAAGGGCACTACGAGCAGTACTTC